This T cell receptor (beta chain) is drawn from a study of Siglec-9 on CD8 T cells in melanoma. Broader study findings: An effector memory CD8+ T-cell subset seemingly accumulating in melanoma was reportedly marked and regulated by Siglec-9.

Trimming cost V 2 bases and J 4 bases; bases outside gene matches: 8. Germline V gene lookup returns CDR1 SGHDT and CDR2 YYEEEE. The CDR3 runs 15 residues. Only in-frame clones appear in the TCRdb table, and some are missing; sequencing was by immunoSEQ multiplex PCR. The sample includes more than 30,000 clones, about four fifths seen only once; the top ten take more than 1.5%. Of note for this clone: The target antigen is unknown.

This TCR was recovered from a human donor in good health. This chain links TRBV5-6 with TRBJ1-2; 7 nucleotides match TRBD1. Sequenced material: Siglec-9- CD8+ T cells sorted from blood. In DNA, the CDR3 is TGTGCCAGCAGCTTTAGACAGGGAGGCGTCTATGGCTACACCTTC. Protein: CASSFRQGGVYGYTF.